This is a list of T cell receptor beta chains from one sample in a study of T cell repertoires in cytomegalovirus infection. TCRdb re-derived calls from the reads in MiXCR, one entry per CDR3 protein. The table lists 900,000 to 950,000 distinct CDR3 sequences, about a third of them singletons. The antigens of these receptors remain unknown. The sample in question was cultured CD8+ T cells from PBMCs, obtained from culture after CMV antigen stimulation. These receptors came from a human donor in good health (CMV status not recorded). Some clones in this sample may be carry-over from other donors' samples. CDR3s include the opening cysteine and the closing phenylalanine or tryptophan. D genes are given only for firm matches. Size is omitted from some rows. Given values are once, few, many or a class for expanded clones.

D gene,clone size,V gene,J gene,CDR3 protein,CDR3 DNA
.,.,TRBV27,TRBJ2-1,CASSHSRREQFF,TGTGCCAGCAGTCATAGCCGCCGTGAGCAGTTCTTC
.,many,TRBV7-6,TRBJ2-5,CASSLAAGSQETQYF,TGTGCCAGCAGCTTAGCGGCGGGGAGCCAAGAGACCCAGTACTTC
.,.,TRBV7-6,TRBJ1-5,CASSPIENQPQHF,TGTGCCAGCAGCCCAATAGAAAATCAGCCCCAGCATTTT
.,few,TRBV4-3,TRBJ2-2,CASSHVGGPGELFF,TGCGCCAGCAGCCATGTGGGGGGGCCCGGGGAGCTGTTTTTT
.,many,TRBV12-3/TRBV12-4,TRBJ1-1,CASSPDRVADTEAFF,TGTGCCAGCAGTCCTGATCGTGTGGCCGACACTGAAGCTTTCTTT
.,many,TRBV7-2,TRBJ1-4,CASSLAGGASEKLFF,TGTGCCAGCAGCTTAGCGGGCGGGGCATCCGAAAAACTGTTTTTT
TRBD2,.,TRBV7-4,TRBJ2-5,CASSSGTSGGVGETQYF,TGTGCCAGCAGCTCCGGGACTAGCGGGGGGGTCGGGGAGACCCAGTACTTC
TRBD2,.,TRBV29-1,TRBJ2-1,CSVDVVAGDYNEQFF,TGCAGCGTTGACGTCGTAGCGGGAGACTACAATGAGCAGTTCTTC
.,few,TRBV19,TRBJ1-2,CASSIDLKGYTF,TGTGCCAGTAGTATAGATCTAAAGGGCTACACCTTC
.,.,TRBV7-9,TRBJ2-7,CASHRDTPSYEQYF,TGTGCCAGCCACCGGGACACTCCATCCTACGAGCAGTACTTC
.,.,TRBV3-1,TRBJ2-1,CASSQDEGPHDEQFF,TGTGCCAGCAGCCAAGATGAGGGACCCCACGATGAGCAGTTCTTC
.,.,TRBV6-6,TRBJ1-6,CASSYVRAVSSYNSPLHF,TGTGCCAGCAGTTACGTCAGGGCCGTGAGCTCCTATAATTCACCCCTCCACTTT
TRBD2,.,TRBV29-1,TRBJ2-1,CSVEGEAGGPVNEQFF,TGCAGCGTTGAAGGAGAAGCGGGGGGGCCTGTAAATGAGCAGTTCTTC
.,few,TRBV27,TRBJ2-1,CASSLMGAVYNEQFF,TGTGCCAGCAGTTTAATGGGGGCCGTCTACAATGAGCAGTTCTTC
.,.,TRBV7-9,TRBJ2-7,CASSLAPGAMFEQYF,TGTGCCAGCAGCTTAGCGCCGGGGGCGATGTTCGAGCAGTACTTC
TRBD2,.,TRBV6-5,TRBJ2-3,CASSPGLAGGTMNADTQYF,TGTGCCAGCAGTCCGGGACTAGCGGGGGGAACTATGAATGCAGATACGCAGTATTTT
.,.,TRBV19,TRBJ2-3,CASSIGHSTDTQYF,TGTGCCAGTAGTATCGGACATAGCACAGATACGCAGTATTTT
TRBD1,once,TRBV10-3,TRBJ1-1,CAISEGQGWNTEAFF,TGTGCCATCAGTGAGGGACAGGGATGGAACACTGAAGCTTTCTTT
.,.,TRBV6-2/TRBV6-3,TRBJ1-2,CASFGSDRREYYGYTF,TGTGCCAGCTTCGGGTCCGACAGGCGCGAATACTATGGCTACACCTTC
TRBD1,few,TRBV7-2,TRBJ1-5,CASSPRGQGIYQPQHF,TGTGCCAGCAGCCCCCGCGGACAGGGGATATATCAGCCCCAGCATTTT
.,few,TRBV15,TRBJ1-4,CATSRDRRGEKLFF,TGTGCCACCAGCAGAGACAGGAGAGGAGAAAAACTGTTTTTT
.,few,TRBV20-1,TRBJ2-1,CSASYTGVGSYNEQFF,TGCAGTGCTAGTTACACCGGGGTTGGTTCCTACAATGAGCAGTTCTTC
TRBD1,.,TRBV11-1,TRBJ1-5,CASSYGTGPNQPQHF,TGTGCCAGCAGCTATGGGACAGGGCCTAATCAGCCCCAGCATTTT
.,few,TRBV29-1,TRBJ1-6,CSVEAVGAGGTLHF,TGCAGCGTTGAAGCAGTAGGTGCGGGTGGGACCCTCCACTTT
TRBD2,.,TRBV13,TRBJ2-5,CASSGASTSPETQYF,TGTGCCAGCAGCGGGGCATCGACTAGCCCCGAGACCCAGTACTTC
TRBD2,few,TRBV7-9,TRBJ2-7,CASSTNSGGSSYEQYF,TGTGCCAGCAGTACCAATAGCGGGGGCAGCTCCTACGAGCAGTACTTC
.,.,TRBV12-3/TRBV12-4,TRBJ1-1,CASYHRLGENTEAFF,TGTGCCAGCTATCATCGTTTAGGGGAGAACACTGAAGCTTTCTTT
.,.,TRBV6-2/TRBV6-3,TRBJ1-1,CASSQVTEAFF,TGTGCCAGCAGTCAGGTCACTGAAGCTTTCTTT
TRBD1,.,TRBV20-1,TRBJ1-2,CSARRDRGGDYGYTF,TGCAGTGCTAGAAGGGACAGGGGAGGAGACTATGGCTACACCTTC
.,few,TRBV6-1,TRBJ2-7,CASSDWGHSYEQYF,TGTGCCAGCAGTGATTGGGGGCACTCCTACGAGCAGTACTTC
.,.,TRBV29-1,TRBJ1-2,CSVVRGIYGYTF,TGCAGCGTTGTAAGAGGGATCTATGGCTACACCTTC
.,.,TRBV20-1,TRBJ1-2,CSARVQGLSYGYTF,TGCAGTGCTAGAGTCCAGGGCCTAAGCTATGGCTACACCTTC
.,.,TRBV5-6,TRBJ2-2,CASTLHMGSGELFF,TGTGCCAGCACCCTTCATATGGGGTCCGGGGAGCTGTTTTTT
.,.,TRBV27,TRBJ2-3,CASSGGVTQYF,TGTGCCAGCTCCGGCGGGGTGACGCAGTATTTT
TRBD1,many,TRBV7-6,TRBJ2-2,CASSFTGVGELFF,TGTGCCAGCAGCTTCACAGGGGTCGGGGAGCTGTTTTTT
.,.,TRBV6-7,TRBJ2-1,CASSSQPDHSYNEQFF,TGTGCCAGCAGTTCGCAACCGGATCACTCCTACAATGAGCAGTTCTTC
.,.,TRBV11-2,TRBJ2-2,CASSPWRTERNQANTGELFF,TGTGCCAGCAGCCCCTGGAGGACCGAGCGGAACCAAGCGAACACCGGGGAGCTGTTTTTT
TRBD1,.,TRBV5-5,TRBJ2-1,CASSLTGVGHEQFF,TGTGCCAGCAGCTTGACAGGGGTTGGCCATGAGCAGTTCTTC
.,.,TRBV4-1,TRBJ1-2,CASSQVIGGDYGYTF,TGCGCCAGCAGCCAAGTGATCGGGGGAGACTATGGCTACACCTTC
.,few,TRBV6-7,TRBJ2-6,CASSYPGRHSGANVLTF,TGTGCCAGCAGTTACCCGGGACGGCACTCTGGGGCCAACGTCCTGACTTTC
.,.,TRBV4-1,TRBJ2-1,CASSQVLADNNEQFF,TGCGCCAGCAGCCAAGTGCTAGCCGATAACAATGAGCAGTTCTTC
.,.,TRBV10-1,TRBJ1-1,CASSEFPNTEAFF,TGCGCCAGCAGTGAGTTCCCGAACACTGAAGCTTTCTTT
TRBD1,many,TRBV7-2,TRBJ1-6,CASLQGDLSSYNSPLHF,TGTGCCAGCCTACAGGGGGACTTGAGCTCCTATAATTCACCCCTCCACTTT
TRBD1,few,TRBV19,TRBJ1-2,CASSPGQGPVYGYTF,TGTGCCAGTAGTCCAGGACAGGGGCCGGTCTATGGCTACACCTTC
TRBD2,.,TRBV7-9,TRBJ2-1,CASSSSTSGGASSNEQFF,TGTGCCAGCAGCTCCTCGACTAGCGGGGGGGCAAGTTCGAATGAGCAGTTCTTC
.,few,TRBV20-1,TRBJ2-3,CSARDRLAVDTQYF,TGCAGTGCTAGAGATCGGCTAGCAGTAGATACGCAGTATTTT
TRBD1,.,TRBV12-3/TRBV12-4,TRBJ1-2,CASRTGSRSYGYTF,TGTGCCAGCAGGACAGGGTCTAGAAGCTATGGCTACACCTTC
TRBD2,.,TRBV19,TRBJ2-1,CASSIDGAGLAGYNEQFF,TGTGCCAGTAGTATAGACGGTGCAGGGCTAGCGGGGTACAATGAGCAGTTCTTC